Sequencing of this T cell receptor (beta chain) was carried out in a study of shared clonotypes between healthy human individuals. Study-wide results and caveats: Donors were few, which limited the genetic and exposure-history diversity represented. Lower generation probabilities were found for non-shared clonotypes than for those shared by all four donors.

A remark on this clone: Its antigen is unknown.

Naive CD8 cells lacked CD45RO and underwent positive selection for CCR7, leaving out terminally differentiated effector memory CD45RA+ cells. All donors were healthy HIV-negative adults lacking recent acute infections or vaccinations. Roughly 30,000 T cell genomes (around 0.2 ug DNA) went into each sorted-subset replicate. Assay: immunoSEQ multiplex PCR; the TCRdb copy retains only in-frame clones and omits some. Counted here are nearly 600,000 clones, around 95% occurring once; the ten biggest clones make up about 0.11%. There are 13 residues in the CDR3. Germline CDR1 and CDR2: MDHEN and SYDVKM. V gene TRBV28 combines with J gene TRBJ2-5, with D tentatively TRBD1 (5 bases). The DNA matches TRBJ2-7 better at its end, which makes the J call doubtful. Specimen: naive CD8+ T cells sorted from blood. This clonotype was sampled from a woman in her 30s in good health. Here the CDR3 DNA reads TGTGCCAGCAGAGGGGCAGCCTCCTACGAGCAGTACTTC. Translation gives CASRGAASYEQYF.